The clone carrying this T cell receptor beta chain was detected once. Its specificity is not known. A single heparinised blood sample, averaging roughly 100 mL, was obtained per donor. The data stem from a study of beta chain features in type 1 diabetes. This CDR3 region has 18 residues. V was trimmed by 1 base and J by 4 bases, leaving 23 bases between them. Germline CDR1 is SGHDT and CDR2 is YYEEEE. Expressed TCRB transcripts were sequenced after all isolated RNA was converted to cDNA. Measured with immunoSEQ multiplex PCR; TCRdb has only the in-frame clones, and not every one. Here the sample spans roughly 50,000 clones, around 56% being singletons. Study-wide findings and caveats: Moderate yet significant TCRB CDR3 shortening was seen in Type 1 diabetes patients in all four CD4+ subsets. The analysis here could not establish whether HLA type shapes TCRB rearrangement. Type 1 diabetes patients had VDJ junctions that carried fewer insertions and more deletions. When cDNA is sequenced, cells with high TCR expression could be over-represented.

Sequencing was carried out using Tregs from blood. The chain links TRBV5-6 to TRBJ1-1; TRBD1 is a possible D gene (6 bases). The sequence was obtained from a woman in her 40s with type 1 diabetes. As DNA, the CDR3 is TGTGCCAGCAGCTTGTACAGGGATAAGGGCCGAAGCGGCACTGAAGCTTTCTTT. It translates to CASSLYRDKGRSGTEAFF. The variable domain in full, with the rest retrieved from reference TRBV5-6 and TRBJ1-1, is DAGVTQSPTHLIKTRGQQVTLRCSPKSGHDTVSWYQQALGQGPQFIFQYYEEEERQRGNFPDRFSGHQFPNYSSELNVNALLLGDSALYLCASSLYRDKGRSGTEAFFGQGTRLTVV.